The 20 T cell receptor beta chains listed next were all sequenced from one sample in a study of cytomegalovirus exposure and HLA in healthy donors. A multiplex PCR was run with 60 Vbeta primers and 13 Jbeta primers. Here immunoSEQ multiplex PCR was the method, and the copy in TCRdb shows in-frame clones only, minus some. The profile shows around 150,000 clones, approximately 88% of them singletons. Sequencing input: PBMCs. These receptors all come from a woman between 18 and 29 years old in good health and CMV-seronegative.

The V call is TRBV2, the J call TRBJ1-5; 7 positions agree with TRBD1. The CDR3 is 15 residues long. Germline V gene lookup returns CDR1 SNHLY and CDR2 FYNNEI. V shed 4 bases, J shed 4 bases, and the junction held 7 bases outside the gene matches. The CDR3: CASSGWQGDNQPQHF. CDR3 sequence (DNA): TGTGCCAGCAGTGGTTGGCAGGGGGATAATCAGCCCCAGCATTTT.

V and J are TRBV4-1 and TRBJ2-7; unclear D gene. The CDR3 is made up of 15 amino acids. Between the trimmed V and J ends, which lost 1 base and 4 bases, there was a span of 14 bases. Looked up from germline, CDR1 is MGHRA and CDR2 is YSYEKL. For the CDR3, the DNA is TGCGCCAGCAGCCAAGGGCGACTGGGTGGATACGAGCAGTACTTC. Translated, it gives CASSQGRLGGYEQYF.

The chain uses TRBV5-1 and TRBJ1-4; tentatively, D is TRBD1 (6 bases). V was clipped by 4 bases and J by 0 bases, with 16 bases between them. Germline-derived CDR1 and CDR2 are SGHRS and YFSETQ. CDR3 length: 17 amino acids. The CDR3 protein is CASSRWTVTTTNEKLFF. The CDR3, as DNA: TGCGCCAGCAGCCGCTGGACAGTCACAACAACTAATGAAAAACTGTTTTTT.

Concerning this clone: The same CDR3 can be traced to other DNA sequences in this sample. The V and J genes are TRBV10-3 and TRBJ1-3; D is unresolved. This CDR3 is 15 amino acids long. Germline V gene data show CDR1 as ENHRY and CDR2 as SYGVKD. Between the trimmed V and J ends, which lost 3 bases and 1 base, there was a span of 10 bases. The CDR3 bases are TGTGCCATCAGTGAAGTTATACTATCTGGAAACACCATATATTTT. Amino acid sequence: CAISEVILSGNTIYF.

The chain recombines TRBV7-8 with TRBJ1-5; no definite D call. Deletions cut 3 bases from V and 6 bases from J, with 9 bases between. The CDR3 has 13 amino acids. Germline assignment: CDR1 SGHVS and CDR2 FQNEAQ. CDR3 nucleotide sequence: TGTGCCAGCAGCTTTTCAACAAGTCAGCCCCAGCATTTT. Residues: CASSFSTSQPQHF.

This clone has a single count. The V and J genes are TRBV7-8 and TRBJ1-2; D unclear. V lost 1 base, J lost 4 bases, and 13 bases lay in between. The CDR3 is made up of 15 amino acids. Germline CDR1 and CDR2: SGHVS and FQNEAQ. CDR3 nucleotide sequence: TGTGCCAGCAGCTTAGGAAGAGGGTCGGCCTATGGCTACACCTTC. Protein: CASSLGRGSAYGYTF. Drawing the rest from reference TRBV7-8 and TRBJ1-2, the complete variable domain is GAGVSQSPRYKVAKRGQDVALRCDPISGHVSLFWYQQALGQGPEFLTYFQNEAQLDKSGLPSDRFFAERPEGSVSTLKIQRTQQEDSAVYLCASSLGRGSAYGYTFGSGTRLTVV.

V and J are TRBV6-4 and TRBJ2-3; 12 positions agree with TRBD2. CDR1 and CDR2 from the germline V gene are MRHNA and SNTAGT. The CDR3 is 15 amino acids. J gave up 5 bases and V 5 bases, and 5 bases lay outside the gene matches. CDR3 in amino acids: CASSPSGGALDTQYF. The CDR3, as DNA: TGTGCCAGCAGTCCTAGCGGGGGGGCATTAGATACGCAGTATTTT.

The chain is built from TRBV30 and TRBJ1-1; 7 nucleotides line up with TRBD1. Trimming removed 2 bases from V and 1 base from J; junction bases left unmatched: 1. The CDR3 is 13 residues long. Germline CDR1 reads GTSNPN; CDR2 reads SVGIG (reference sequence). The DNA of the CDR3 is TGTGCCTGGAGTCGGACAGGGAACACTGAAGCTTTCTTT. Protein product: CAWSRTGNTEAFF.

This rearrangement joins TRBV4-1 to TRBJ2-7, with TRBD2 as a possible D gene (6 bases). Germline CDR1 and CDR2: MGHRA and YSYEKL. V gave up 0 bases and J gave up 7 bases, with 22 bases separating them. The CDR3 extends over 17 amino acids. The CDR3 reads CASSQDGGSGPEGEQYF. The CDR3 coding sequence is TGCGCCAGCAGCCAAGATGGGGGTTCGGGGCCGGAGGGGGAGCAGTACTTC.

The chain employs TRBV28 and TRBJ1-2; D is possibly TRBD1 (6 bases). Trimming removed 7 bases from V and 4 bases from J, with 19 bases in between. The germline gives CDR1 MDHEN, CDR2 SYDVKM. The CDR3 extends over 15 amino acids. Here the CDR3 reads CASTQSPPGAYGYTF. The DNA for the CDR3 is TGTGCCAGCACCCAGTCCCCCCCAGGGGCCTATGGCTACACCTTC.

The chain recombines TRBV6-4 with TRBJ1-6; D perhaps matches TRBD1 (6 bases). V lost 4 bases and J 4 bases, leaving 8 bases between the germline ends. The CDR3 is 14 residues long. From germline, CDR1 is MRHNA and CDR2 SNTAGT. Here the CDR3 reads CASSARGYNSPLHF. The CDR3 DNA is TGTGCCAGCAGTGCCAGGGGATATAATTCACCCCTCCACTTT.

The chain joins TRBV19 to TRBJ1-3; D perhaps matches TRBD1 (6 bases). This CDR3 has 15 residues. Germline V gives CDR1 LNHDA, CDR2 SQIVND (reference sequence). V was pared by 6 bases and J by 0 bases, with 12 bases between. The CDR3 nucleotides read TGTGCCAGTAGATCCCGGGACAACTCTGGAAACACCATATATTTT. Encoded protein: CASRSRDNSGNTIYF.

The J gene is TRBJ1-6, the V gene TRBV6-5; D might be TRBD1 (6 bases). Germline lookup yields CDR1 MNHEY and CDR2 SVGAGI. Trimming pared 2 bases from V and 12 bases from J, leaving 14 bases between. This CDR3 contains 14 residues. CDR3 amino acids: CASSYTYRAQPLHF. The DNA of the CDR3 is TGTGCCAGCAGTTACACGTACAGGGCCCAACCCCTCCACTTT.

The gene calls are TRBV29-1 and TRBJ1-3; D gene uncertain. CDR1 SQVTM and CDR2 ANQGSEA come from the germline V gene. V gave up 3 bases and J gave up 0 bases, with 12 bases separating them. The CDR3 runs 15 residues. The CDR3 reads CSVDALPSSGNTIYF. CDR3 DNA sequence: TGCAGCGTTGATGCTCTTCCCAGCTCTGGAAACACCATATATTTT. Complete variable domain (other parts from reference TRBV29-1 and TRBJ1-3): SAVISQKPSRDICQRGTSLTIQCQVDSQVTMMFWYRQQPGQSLTLIATANQGSEATYESGFVIDKFPISRPNLTFSTLTVSNMSPEDSSIYLCSVDALPSSGNTIYFGEGSWLTVV.

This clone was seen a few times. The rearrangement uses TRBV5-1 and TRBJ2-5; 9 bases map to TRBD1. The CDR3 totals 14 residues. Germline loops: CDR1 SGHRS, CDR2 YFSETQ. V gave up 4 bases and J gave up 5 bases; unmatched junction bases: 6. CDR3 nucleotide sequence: TGCGCCAGCAGCAGTACAGGGGGCCATGAGACCCAGTACTTC. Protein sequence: CASSSTGGHETQYF.

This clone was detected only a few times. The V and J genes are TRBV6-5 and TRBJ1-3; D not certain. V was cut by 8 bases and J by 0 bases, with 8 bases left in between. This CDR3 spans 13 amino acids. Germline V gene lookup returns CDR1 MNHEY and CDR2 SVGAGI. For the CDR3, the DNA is TGTGCCAGCCTCGTCGGCTCTGGAAACACCATATATTTT. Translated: CASLVGSGNTIYF.

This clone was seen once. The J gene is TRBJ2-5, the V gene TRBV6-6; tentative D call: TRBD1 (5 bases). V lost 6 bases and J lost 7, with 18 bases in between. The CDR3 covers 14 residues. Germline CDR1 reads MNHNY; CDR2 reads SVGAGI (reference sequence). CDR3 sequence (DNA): TGTGCCAGCAGCCACGGGTCTTACCAGGGGACCCAGTACTTC. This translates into CASSHGSYQGTQYF.

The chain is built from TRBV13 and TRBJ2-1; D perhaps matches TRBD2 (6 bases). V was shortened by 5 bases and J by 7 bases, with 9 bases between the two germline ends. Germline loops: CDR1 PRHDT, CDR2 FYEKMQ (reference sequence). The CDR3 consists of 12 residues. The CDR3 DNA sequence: TGTGCCAGCAGCCTTGGGGGGAATGAGCAGTTCTTC. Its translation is CASSLGGNEQFF.

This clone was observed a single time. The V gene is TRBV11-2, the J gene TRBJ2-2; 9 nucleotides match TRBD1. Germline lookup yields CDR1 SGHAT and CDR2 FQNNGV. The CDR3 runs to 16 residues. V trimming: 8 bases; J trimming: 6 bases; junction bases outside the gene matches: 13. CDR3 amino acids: CASGFQDRGMAGELFF. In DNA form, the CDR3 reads TGTGCCAGCGGGTTTCAGGACAGGGGAATGGCCGGGGAGCTGTTTTTT. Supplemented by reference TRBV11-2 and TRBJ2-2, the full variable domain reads EAGVAQSPRYKIIEKRQSVAFWCNPISGHATLYWYQQILGQGPKLLIQFQNNGVVDDSQLPKDRFSAERLKGVDSTLKIQPAKLEDSAVYLCASGFQDRGMAGELFFGEGSRLTVL.

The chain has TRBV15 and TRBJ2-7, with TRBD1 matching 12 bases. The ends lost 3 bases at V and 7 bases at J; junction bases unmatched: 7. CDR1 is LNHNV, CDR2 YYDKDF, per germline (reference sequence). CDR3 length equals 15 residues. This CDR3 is CATSSPGQGAGEQYF. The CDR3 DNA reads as TGTGCCACCAGCAGCCCGGGACAGGGGGCGGGAGAGCAGTACTTC.